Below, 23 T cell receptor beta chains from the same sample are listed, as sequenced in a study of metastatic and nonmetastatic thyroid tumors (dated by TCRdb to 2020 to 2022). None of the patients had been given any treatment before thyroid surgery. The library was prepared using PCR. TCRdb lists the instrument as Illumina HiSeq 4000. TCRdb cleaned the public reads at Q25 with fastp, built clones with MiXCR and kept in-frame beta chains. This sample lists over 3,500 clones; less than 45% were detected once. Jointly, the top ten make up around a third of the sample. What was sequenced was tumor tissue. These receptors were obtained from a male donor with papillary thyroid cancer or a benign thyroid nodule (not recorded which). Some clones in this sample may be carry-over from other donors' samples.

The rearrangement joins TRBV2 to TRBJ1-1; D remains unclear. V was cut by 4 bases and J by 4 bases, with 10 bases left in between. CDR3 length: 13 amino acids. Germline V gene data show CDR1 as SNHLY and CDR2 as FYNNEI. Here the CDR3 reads CASSVSVFTEAFF. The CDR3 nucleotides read TGTGCCAGCAGTGTAAGTGTTTTCACTGAAGCTTTCTTT.

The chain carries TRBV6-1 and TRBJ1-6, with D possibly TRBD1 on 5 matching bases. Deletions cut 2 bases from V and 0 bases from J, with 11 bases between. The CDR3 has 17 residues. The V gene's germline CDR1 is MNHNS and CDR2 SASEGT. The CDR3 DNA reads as TGTGCCAGCAGTGAACCCGCAGGGCGCTCCTATAATTCACCCCTCCACTTT. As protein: CASSEPAGRSYNSPLHF.

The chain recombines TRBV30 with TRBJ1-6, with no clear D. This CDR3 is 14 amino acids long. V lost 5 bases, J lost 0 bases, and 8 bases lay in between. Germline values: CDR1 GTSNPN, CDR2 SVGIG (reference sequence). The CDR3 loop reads CAWGRSSYNSPLHF. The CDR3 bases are TGTGCCTGGGGGAGGAGCTCCTATAATTCACCCCTCCACTTT.

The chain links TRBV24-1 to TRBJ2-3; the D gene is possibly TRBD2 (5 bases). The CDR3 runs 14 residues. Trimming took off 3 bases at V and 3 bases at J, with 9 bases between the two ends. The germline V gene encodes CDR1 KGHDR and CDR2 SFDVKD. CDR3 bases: TGTGCCACCAGTGATCGAGGAGGTACAGATACGCAGTATTTT. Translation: CATSDRGGTDTQYF.

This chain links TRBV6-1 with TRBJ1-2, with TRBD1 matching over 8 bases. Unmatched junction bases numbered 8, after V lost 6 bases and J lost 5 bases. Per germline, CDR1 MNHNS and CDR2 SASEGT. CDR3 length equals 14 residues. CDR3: CASSRDRPLYGYTF. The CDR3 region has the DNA TGTGCCAGCAGCCGGGACAGGCCTTTATATGGCTACACCTTC.

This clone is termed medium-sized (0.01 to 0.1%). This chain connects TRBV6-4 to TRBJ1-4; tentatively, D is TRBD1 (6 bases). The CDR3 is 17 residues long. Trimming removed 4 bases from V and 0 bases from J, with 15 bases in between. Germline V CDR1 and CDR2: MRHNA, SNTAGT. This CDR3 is CASSGFRDKATNEKLFF. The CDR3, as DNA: TGTGCCAGCAGTGGTTTCCGGGACAAAGCAACTAATGAAAAACTGTTTTTT.

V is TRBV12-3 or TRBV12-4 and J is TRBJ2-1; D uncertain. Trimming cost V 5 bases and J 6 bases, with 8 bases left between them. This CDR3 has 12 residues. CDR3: CASSPLGNEQFF. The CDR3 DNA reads TGTGCCAGCAGTCCTCTCGGCAATGAGCAGTTCTTC.

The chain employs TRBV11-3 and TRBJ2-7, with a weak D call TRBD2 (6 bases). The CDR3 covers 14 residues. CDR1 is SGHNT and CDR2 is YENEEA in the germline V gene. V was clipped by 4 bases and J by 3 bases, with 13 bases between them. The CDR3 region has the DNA TGTGCCAGCAGCTCCACGGGACTGAGCTACGAGCAGTACTTC. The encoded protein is CASSSTGLSYEQYF. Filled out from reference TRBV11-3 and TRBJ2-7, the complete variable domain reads EAGVVQSPRYKIIEKKQPVAFWCNPISGHNTLYWYLQNLGQGPELLIRYENEEAVDDSQLPKDRFSAERLKGVDSTLKIQPAELGDSAVYLCASSSTGLSYEQYFGPGTRLTVT.

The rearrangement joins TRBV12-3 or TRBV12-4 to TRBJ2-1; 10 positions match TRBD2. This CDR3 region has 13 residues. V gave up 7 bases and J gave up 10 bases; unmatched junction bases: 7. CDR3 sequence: CASTTFSGREQFF. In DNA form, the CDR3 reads TGTGCCAGCACTACCTTTAGCGGGAGGGAGCAGTTCTTC.

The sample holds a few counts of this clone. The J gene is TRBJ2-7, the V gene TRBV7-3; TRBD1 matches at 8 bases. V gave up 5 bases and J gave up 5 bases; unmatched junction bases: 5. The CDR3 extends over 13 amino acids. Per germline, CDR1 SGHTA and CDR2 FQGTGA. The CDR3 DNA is TGTGCCAGCAGCACAGGACAGGGAAACGAGCAGTACTTC. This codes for CASSTGQGNEQYF.

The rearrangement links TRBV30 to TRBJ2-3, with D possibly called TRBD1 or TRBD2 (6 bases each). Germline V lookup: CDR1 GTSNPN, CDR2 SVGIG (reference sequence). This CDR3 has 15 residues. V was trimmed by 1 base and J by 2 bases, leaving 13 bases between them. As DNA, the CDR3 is TGTGCCTGGAGTGATCGGGGGCAGTTCACAGATACGCAGTATTTT. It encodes CAWSDRGQFTDTQYF. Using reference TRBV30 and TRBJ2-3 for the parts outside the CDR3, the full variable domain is SQTIHQWPATLVQPVGSPLSLECTVEGTSNPNLYWYRQAAGRGLQLLFYSVGIGQISSEVPQNLSASRPQDRQFILSSKKLLLSDSGFYLCAWSDRGQFTDTQYFGPGTRLTVL.

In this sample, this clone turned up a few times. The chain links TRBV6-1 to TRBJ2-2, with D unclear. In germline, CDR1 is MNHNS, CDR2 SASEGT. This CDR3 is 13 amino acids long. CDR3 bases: TGTGCGACGCGCGTTAGCAACACCGGGGAGCTGTTTTTT. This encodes CATRVSNTGELFF.

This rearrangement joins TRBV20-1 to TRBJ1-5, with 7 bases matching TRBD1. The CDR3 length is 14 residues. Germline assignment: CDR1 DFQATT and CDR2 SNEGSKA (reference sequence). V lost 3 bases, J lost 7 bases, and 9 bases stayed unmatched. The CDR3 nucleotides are TGCAGTGCTAGGCGACAGGGCCACCGACAGCCCCAGCATTTT. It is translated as CSARRQGHRQPQHF.

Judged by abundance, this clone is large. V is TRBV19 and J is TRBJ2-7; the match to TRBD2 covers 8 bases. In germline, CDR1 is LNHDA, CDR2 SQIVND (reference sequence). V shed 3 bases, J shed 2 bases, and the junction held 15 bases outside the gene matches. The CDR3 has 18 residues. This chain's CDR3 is CASSITLREGRGAYEQYF. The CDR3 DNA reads TGTGCCAGTAGTATCACCCTCCGGGAGGGAAGAGGTGCCTACGAGCAGTACTTC.

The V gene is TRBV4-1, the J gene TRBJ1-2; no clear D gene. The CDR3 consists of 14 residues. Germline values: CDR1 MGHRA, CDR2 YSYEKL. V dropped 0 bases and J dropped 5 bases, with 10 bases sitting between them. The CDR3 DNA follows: TGCGCCAGCAGCCAAGAAGTACGGCAGTATGGCTACACCTTC. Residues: CASSQEVRQYGYTF.

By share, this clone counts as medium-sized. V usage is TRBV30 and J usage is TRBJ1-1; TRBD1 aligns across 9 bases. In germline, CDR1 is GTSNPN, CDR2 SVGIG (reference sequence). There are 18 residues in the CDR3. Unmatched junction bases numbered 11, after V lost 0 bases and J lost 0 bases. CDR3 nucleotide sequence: TGTGCCTGGAGTGTAGACAGGGGGTCTAAAGAACTGAACACTGAAGCTTTCTTT. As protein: CAWSVDRGSKELNTEAFF.

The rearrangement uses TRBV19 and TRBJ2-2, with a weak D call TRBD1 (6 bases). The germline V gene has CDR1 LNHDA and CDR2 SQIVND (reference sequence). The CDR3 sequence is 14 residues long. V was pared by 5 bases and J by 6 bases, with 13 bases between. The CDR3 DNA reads TGTGCCAGTAGTCGGCGACAGGTCGCCGGGGAGCTGTTTTTT. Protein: CASSRRQVAGELFF.

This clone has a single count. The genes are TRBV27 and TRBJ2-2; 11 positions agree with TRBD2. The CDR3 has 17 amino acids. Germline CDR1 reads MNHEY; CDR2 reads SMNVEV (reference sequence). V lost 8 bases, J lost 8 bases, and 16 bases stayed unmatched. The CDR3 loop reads CASVRQASGRYKGELFF. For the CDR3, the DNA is TGTGCCAGCGTTCGACAGGCTAGCGGGAGGTATAAGGGGGAGCTGTTTTTT.

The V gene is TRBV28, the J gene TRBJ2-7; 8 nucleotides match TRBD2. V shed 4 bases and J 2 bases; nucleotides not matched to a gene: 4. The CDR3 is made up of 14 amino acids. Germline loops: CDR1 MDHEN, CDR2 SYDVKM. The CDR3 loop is CASSSTSVTYEQYF. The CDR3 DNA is TGTGCCAGCAGTTCGACTAGCGTCACCTACGAGCAGTACTTC.

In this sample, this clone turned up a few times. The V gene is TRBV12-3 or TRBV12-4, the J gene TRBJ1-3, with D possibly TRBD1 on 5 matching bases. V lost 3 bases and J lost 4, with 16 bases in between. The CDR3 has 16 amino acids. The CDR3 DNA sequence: TGTGCCAGCAGTTTTCTTTCTGGGGGATCAGGAAACACCATATATTTT. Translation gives CASSFLSGGSGNTIYF.

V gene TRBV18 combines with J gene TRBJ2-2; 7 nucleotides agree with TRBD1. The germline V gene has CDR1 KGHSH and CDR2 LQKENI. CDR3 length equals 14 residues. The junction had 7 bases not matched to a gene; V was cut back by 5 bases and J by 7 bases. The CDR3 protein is CASSSNRGVGELFF. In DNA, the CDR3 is TGTGCCAGCTCATCTAACAGGGGAGTCGGGGAGCTGTTTTTT.

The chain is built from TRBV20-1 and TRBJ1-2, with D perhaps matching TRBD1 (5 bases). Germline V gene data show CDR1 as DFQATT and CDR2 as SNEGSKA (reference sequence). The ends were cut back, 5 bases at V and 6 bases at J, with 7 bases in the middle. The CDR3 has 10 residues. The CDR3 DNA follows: TGCAGTGCTGGGGGGGATGGCTACACCTTC. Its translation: CSAGGDGYTF.

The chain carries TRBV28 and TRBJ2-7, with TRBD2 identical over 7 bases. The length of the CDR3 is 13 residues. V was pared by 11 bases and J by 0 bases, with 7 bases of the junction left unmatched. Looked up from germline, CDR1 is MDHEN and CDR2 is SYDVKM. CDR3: CAGAGRSSYEQYF. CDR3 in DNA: TGTGCCGGAGCGGGACGAAGCTCCTACGAGCAGTACTTC.